This entry lists 10 T cell receptor beta chains sequenced from one sample in a study of neurological immune-mediated disorders (dated by TCRdb to the late 2010s). Library preparation used 5' RACE. TCRdb records Illumina HiSeq 2500 as the sequencer. TCRdb applied fastp at Q25 and MiXCR to the public reads, then kept only in-frame beta chains. Every CDR3 protein is listed once, alongside the most common genes and DNA of its rows. This sample comprises approximately 36,000 distinct CDR3 sequences, approximately 3% of them detected only once. The ten largest account for about 7.8% of the sample. The time point label here, explained by the study, means: longitudinal time-point 1 (baseline). The sample taken for sequencing was PBMCs. Receptors originate from an older woman with multiple sclerosis.

The genes are TRBV10-3 and TRBJ2-3; 7 nucleotides match TRBD1. Germline V gene lookup returns CDR1 ENHRY and CDR2 SYGVKD. The trim removed 0 bases at V and 10 bases at J, leaving 7 bases unmatched. CDR3 size: 14 residues. As DNA, the CDR3 is TGTGCCATCAGTGAGTCGACAGGGACCCACGCGCAGTATTTT. Translation gives CAISESTGTHAQYF.

This clonotype was counted at least ten times. The DNA for the CDR3 is TGTGCCAGCAGCCTCGTGGTGAACACCGGGGAGCTGTTTTTT. Its protein product is CASSLVVNTGELFF. The rearrangement joins TRBV7-2 to TRBJ2-2, with D unresolved. The ends were cut back, 5 bases at V and 1 base at J, with 8 bases in the middle. Germline CDR1 and CDR2: SGHTA and FQGNSA. This CDR3 has 14 residues.

This clonotype was detected ten times or more. This chain connects TRBV5-5 to TRBJ1-4, with D possibly matching TRBD1 (5 bases). CDR3 size: 17 residues. Germline assignment: CDR1 SGHKS and CDR2 YYEKEE (reference sequence). With 0 bases removed from V and 3 bases from J, the gap between germline ends came to 15 bases. The CDR3 region has the DNA TGTGCCAGCAGCTTGGAAATGGGGGGTTTTGCTAATGAAAAACTGTTTTTT. Residues: CASSLEMGGFANEKLFF. Variable domain in full (rest from reference TRBV5-5 and TRBJ1-4): DAGVTQSPTHLIKTRGQQVTLRCSPISGHKSVSWYQQVLGQGPQFIFQYYEKEERGRGNFPDRFSARQFPNYSSELNVNALLLGDSALYLCASSLEMGGFANEKLFFGSGTQLSVL.

In this sample, this clonotype turned up many times. CDR3 amino acids: CSASTGDVNQPQHF. CDR3 sequence (DNA): TGCAGTGCCTCGACAGGGGACGTCAATCAGCCCCAGCATTTT. The chain has TRBV20-1 and TRBJ1-5; TRBD1 matches at 8 bases. V was clipped by 6 bases and J by 3 bases; unmatched bases: 7. Germline V gene sequence: CDR1 DFQATT, CDR2 SNEGSKA (reference sequence). There are 14 residues in the CDR3.

This clonotype was recorded at least ten times. V gene TRBV7-2 combines with J gene TRBJ2-1, with 11 bases matching TRBD2. With V trimmed by 5 bases and J by 9 bases, 6 bases remained unmatched. Looked up from germline, CDR1 is SGHTA and CDR2 is FQGNSA. The CDR3 is 14 residues long. The CDR3 sequence is CASSTVAGGGEQFF. In DNA form, the CDR3 reads TGTGCCAGCAGCACCGTAGCGGGGGGGGGTGAGCAGTTCTTC.

This clonotype occurred many times. The chain combines TRBV12-5 with TRBJ2-7, with 8 positions matching TRBD1. V was pared by 10 bases and J by 6 bases, with 5 bases of the junction left unmatched. Germline V CDR1 and CDR2: LGHNT, FRNRAP. The length of the CDR3 is 11 residues. Here the CDR3 reads CATGGLSEQYF. In DNA form, the CDR3 reads TGTGCTACAGGGGGCCTAAGCGAGCAGTACTTC.

This clonotype has at least ten counts. V is TRBV3-1 and J is TRBJ2-6, with TRBD1 matching over 7 bases. There are 17 residues in the CDR3. Trimming took 8 bases from V and 0 from J; bases not matched to a gene: 10. The germline V gene encodes CDR1 LGHDT and CDR2 YNNKEL (reference sequence). The CDR3 DNA follows: TGTGCCAGCGGTATCAGGCAGGGGGTCTCTGGGGCCAACGTCCTGACTTTC. It yields the protein CASGIRQGVSGANVLTF.

The sample holds many counts of this clonotype. V gene TRBV29-1 combines with J gene TRBJ1-1; D not resolved. V dropped 4 bases and J dropped 1 base, with 4 bases sitting between them. The CDR3 consists of 11 residues. Germline loops: CDR1 SQVTM, CDR2 ANQGSEA. CDR3 DNA: TGCAGCGTTGGCGAGAACACTGAAGCTTTCTTT. The encoded protein is CSVGENTEAFF.

This clonotype was recorded many times. CDR3 protein: CASSYSQGAYNEQFF. The DNA for the CDR3 is TGTGCCAGCAGTTACTCACAGGGGGCCTACAATGAGCAGTTCTTC. The V gene is TRBV6-5, the J gene TRBJ2-1; 8 nucleotides align to TRBD1. Per the germline V gene, CDR1 is MNHEY and CDR2 is SVGAGI. V was pared by 0 bases and J by 2 bases, with 0 bases of the junction left unmatched. CDR3 size: 15 residues.

Only a few counts were recorded for this clonotype. This sequence may be a read error, since a much larger clone differs from it by one base. The chain employs TRBV5-5 and TRBJ2-2, with D uncertain. Germline loops: CDR1 SGHKS, CDR2 YYEKEE (reference sequence). V was pared by 3 bases and J by 0 bases, with 12 bases between. CDR3 size: 16 residues. The CDR3 region is CASSWSPGPNTGELFF. CDR3 nucleotides: TGTGCCAGCAGCTGGTCTCCCGGACCGAACACCGGGGAGCTGTTTTTT.